The clone carrying this T cell receptor (beta chain) has more than one count but fewer than ten. Researchers made TCR cDNA using 5'RACE template switching, and this step added a universal primer site and UMIs. MiXCR was run by TCRdb on the 5' RACE reads, yielding one entry per CDR3 protein. The top ten hold about a third of the sample, which has roughly 56,000 distinct CDR3 sequences, around 6.1% seen once. The data derive from a study of T cells after yellow fever vaccination. Study outcomes and limitations: Among primary-vaccination clones, most reappeared after the booster, at 96% for CD4 and more than 85% for CD8. The study noted that FACS-sorted repertoires could contain abundant clonotypes contaminating from the bulk population.

The CDR3 runs 13 residues. Per the germline V gene, CDR1 is SGHTA and CDR2 is FQGNSA. V trimming: 3 bases; J trimming: 4 bases; junction bases outside the gene matches: 3. The receptor's source is a man aged 18 to 30 who received the YFV17D yellow fever vaccine. Material: PBMCs, either bulk or a sorted T-cell subset (CD4+, CD8+, memory, or dextramer-sorted; not recorded which), obtained on the day of the yellow fever booster vaccination. The rearrangement links TRBV7-2 to TRBJ2-7; 7 bases agree with TRBD2. CDR3 in amino acids: CASSFPSGYEQYF. The CDR3 nucleotides read TGTGCCAGCAGCTTTCCTAGCGGATACGAGCAGTACTTC.